Listed below are T cell receptor beta chains from one sample, sequenced in a study of CD8 T cells in Susac syndrome. MiXCR, applied by TCRdb to the immunoSEQ multiplex PCR reads, yields one record per CDR3 protein. The table lists 180,000 or so distinct CDR3 sequences, 90% to 95% of them singletons. The sequencing input was CD4+ T cells from PBMCs. These receptors came from a human donor in good health. Both conserved end residues are part of each CDR3.

>TRBV7-2|TRBJ2-3
CASSLRTSIGDTQYF
>TRBV18|TRBJ2-7
CASSPGTGASYEQYF
>TRBV11-2|TRBJ2-3
CASSRGASGADTQYF
>TRBV7-9|TRBJ2-1
CASSFGVPESEQFF
>TRBV6-2/TRBV6-3|TRBJ2-7
CASTAPTGSYEQYF
>TRBV27|TRBJ1-6
CASSPGPSPLHF
>TRBV7-2|TRBJ2-5
CASSTMGVRGETQYF
>TRBV4-3|TRBJ2-3
CASSQAVASGVSTDTQYF
>TRBV9|TRBJ2-2
CASSVGLAGSNTGELFF
>TRBV5-1|TRBJ2-5
CASSLGYRQETQYF
>TRBV7-9|TRBJ1-1
CASSLGRTEAFF
>TRBV3-1|TRBJ1-1
CASSQVVNTEAFF
>TRBV7-9|TRBJ2-1
CASSFPYNEQFF
>TRBV9|TRBJ2-3
CASSVMPARTDTQYF
>TRBV29-1|TRBJ1-3
CSVVESGNTIYF
>TRBV5-1|TRBJ1-6
CASSFRDNQVNSPLHF
>TRBV9|TRBJ1-3
CASSVVAGGDTIYF
>TRBV5-1|TRBJ2-1
CASSVKGGYNEQFF
>TRBV20-1|TRBJ1-2
CSLDATTGYTF
>TRBV5-1|TRBJ2-1
CASSLGQPYNEQFF
>TRBV29-1|TRBJ1-2
CSVDTTLNYGYTF
>TRBV9|TRBJ2-5
CASSDGTAYQETQYF
>TRBV29-1|TRBJ2-1
CSVGTVGQFF
>TRBV7-6|TRBJ2-1
CASSIGQGRNEQFF
>TRBV12-3/TRBV12-4|TRBJ1-2
CASSLGGGYGYTF
>TRBV18|TRBJ2-1
CASSPGLAGGNEQFF
>TRBV28|TRBJ2-3
CASSLDRDTQYF
>TRBV30|TRBJ2-1
CAWSVGPSRYNEQFF
>TRBV30|TRBJ1-6
CAWSWQDNSPLHF
>TRBV12-3/TRBV12-4|TRBJ1-2
CASTDRYGYTF
>TRBV11-2|TRBJ2-4
CASSLGQKNIQYF
>TRBV15|TRBJ1-4
CATSRERVGTDWTATNEKLFF
>TRBV29-1|TRBJ1-2
CSVGQTLYGYTF
>TRBV2|TRBJ2-1
CASSLFPGQGISYNEQFF
>TRBV20-1|TRBJ2-7
CSAPNLQGYEQYF
>TRBV15|TRBJ2-3
CATSREGLGGSTDTQYF
>TRBV4-2|TRBJ1-2
CASSQEASAKGYGYTF
>TRBV20-1|TRBJ2-7
CSAPWERGPSYEQYF
>TRBV24-1|TRBJ2-3
CATSDPAGAGDTQYF
>TRBV7-2|TRBJ1-1
CASSPSPSAYTEAFF
>TRBV7-9|TRBJ2-5
CASSWFDRETQYF
>TRBV3-1|TRBJ1-2
CASSQSTASYGYTF
>TRBV14|TRBJ2-5
CASSPEQAIQETQYF